A single sample is the source of the 5 T cell receptor beta chains below, sequenced in a study of blood T cell repertoires in COVID-19. Some clones are missing from TCRdb's copy, which holds only in-frame ones; the method was immunoSEQ multiplex PCR. The sample contains more than 300,000 clones, about 93% of which appear only once. The sequenced sample was peripheral blood. These receptors were obtained from a woman between 18 and 29 years old who had recovered from COVID-19.

The V and J genes are TRBV18 and TRBJ1-4; no clear D gene. V lost 3 bases, J lost 8 bases, and 4 bases lay in between. There are 11 residues in the CDR3. CDR1 and CDR2 from the germline V gene are KGHSH and LQKENI. CDR3: CASSPSEKLFF. The CDR3 coding sequence is TGTGCCAGCTCACCTTCAGAAAAACTGTTTTTT.

With respect to this clone: One junction end does not reproduce the germline sequence, and a read error may be involved. The same CDR3 also results from other DNA sequences found in this sample. The rearrangement uses TRBV2 and TRBJ1-2; tentatively, D is TRBD1 (5 bases). CDR1 is SNHLY and CDR2 is FYNNEI in the germline V gene. The CDR3 is made up of 10 amino acids. In DNA, the CDR3 is TGTGCCAGCAGTGAACCGGGGGGTACTTTC. Encoded protein: CASSEPGGTF.

The chain employs TRBV3-1 (or the pseudogene TRBV3-2) and TRBJ2-1; unclear D gene. The CDR3 contains 12 residues. Looked up from germline, CDR1 is LGHDT and CDR2 is YNNKEL (reference sequence). Trimming took 1 base from V and 9 from J, leaving 7 bases between them. CDR3 residues: CASSQGVAEQFF. CDR3 nucleotide sequence: TGTGCCAGCAGCCAAGGAGTTGCTGAGCAGTTCTTC.

The chain uses TRBV6-1 and TRBJ1-3, with D hard to call. Germline V lookup: CDR1 MNHNS, CDR2 SASEGT. There are 16 residues in the CDR3. The V and J ends lost 0 bases and 4 bases respectively, with 13 bases between them. CDR3 residues: CASSEARAGGGNTIYF. In DNA form, the CDR3 reads TGTGCCAGCAGTGAAGCGCGGGCAGGCGGGGGAAACACCATATATTTT.

The J gene is TRBJ2-1, the V gene TRBV5-1; 12 positions match TRBD2. The CDR3 consists of 16 residues. After removal of 4 bases from V and 8 bases from J, the junction contained 10 bases not matched to a gene. CDR1 and CDR2 from the germline V gene are SGHRS and YFSETQ. The CDR3 region is CASSALAGGPSDEQFF. Written as DNA, the CDR3 is TGCGCCAGCAGCGCCCTAGCGGGAGGGCCCTCGGATGAGCAGTTCTTC.